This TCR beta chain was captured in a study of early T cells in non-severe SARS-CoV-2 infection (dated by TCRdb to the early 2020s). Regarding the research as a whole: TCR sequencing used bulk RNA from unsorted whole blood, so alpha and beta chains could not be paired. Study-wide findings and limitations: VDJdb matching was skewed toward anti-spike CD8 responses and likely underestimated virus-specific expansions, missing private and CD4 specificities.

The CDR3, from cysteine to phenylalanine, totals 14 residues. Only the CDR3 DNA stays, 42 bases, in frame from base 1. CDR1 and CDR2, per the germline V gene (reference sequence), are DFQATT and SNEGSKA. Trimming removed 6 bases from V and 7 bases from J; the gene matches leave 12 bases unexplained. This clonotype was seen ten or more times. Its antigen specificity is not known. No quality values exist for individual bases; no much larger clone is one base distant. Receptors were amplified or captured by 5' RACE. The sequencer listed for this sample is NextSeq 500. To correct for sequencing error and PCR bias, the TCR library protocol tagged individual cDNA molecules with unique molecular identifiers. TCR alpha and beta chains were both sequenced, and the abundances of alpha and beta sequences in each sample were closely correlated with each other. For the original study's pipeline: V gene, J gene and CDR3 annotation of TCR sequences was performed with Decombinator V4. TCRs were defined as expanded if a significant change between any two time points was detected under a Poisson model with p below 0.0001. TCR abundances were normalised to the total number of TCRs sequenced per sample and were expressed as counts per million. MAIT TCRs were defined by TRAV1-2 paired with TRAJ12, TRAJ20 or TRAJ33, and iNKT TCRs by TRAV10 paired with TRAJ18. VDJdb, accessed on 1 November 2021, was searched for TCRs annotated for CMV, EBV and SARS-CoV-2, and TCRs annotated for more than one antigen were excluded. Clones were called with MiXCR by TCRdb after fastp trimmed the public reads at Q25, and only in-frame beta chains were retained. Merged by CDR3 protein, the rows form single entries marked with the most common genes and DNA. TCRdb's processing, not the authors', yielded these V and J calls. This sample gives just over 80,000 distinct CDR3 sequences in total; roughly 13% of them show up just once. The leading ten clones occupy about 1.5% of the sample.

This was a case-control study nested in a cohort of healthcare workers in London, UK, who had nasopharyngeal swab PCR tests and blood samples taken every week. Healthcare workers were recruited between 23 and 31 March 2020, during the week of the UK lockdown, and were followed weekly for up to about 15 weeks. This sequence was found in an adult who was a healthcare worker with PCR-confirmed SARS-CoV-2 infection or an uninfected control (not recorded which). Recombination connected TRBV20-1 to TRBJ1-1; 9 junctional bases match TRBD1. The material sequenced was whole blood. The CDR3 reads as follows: CSAVYPRDRVEAFF. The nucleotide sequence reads TGCAGTGCCGTCTACCCCCGGGACAGGGTTGAAGCTTTCTTT.